The rows below give T cell receptor beta chains drawn from one sample of a study of OX40 agonist ivuxolimab in advanced cancers. TCRdb's table, derived via immunoSEQ multiplex PCR, lists solely in-frame clones and lacks some. This sample has approximately 79,000 clones, with 86% found just once. The sequencing here drew on CD4+ or CD8+ T cells sorted from blood, taken in a trial of the OX40 agonist ivuxolimab. The receptor set was obtained from an adult with an advanced solid tumor such as melanoma, head and neck, liver or kidney cancer. The CDR3 runs from the conserved cysteine through the conserved F or W. Fields, in order: J gene, D gene, clone size, V gene, CDR3 DNA, CDR3 protein. D genes are given only for firm matches. For some rows the clone size is stated as once, few or many, or as a class when expanded; others skip it.

>TRBJ1-2|TRBD1|-|TRBV18
TGTGCCAGCTCAGCCGCTAACAGGGGGCGCGACTATGGCTACACCTTC
CASSAANRGRDYGYTF
>TRBJ1-3|-|once|TRBV6-1
TGTGCCAGCAGTGAATGGGGGGGACTGGGAAACACCATATATTTT
CASSEWGGLGNTIYF
>TRBJ1-3|-|-|TRBV30
TGTGCCTGGGGTGGAGGGACTAGTGGGGGGCCCTCTGGAAACACCATATATTTT
CAWGGGTSGGPSGNTIYF
>TRBJ2-1|-|once|TRBV7-3
TGTGCCAGCAGCTTAACGTTTGATAATGAGCAGTTCTTC
CASSLTFDNEQFF
>TRBJ1-1|-|once|TRBV5-4
TGTGCCAGCAGCTTAGAGAGGACTCCTGAAGCTTTCTTT
CASSLERTPEAFF
>TRBJ2-3|TRBD2|-|TRBV5-1
TGCGCCAGCAGCTTGAGCGGGAGGTCTAGCACAGATACGCAGTATTTT
CASSLSGRSSTDTQYF
>TRBJ1-2|TRBD1|-|TRBV19
TGTGCCAGTAGTAACCCCCGGGACAGGTTTTATGGCTACACCTTC
CASSNPRDRFYGYTF
>TRBJ1-4|-|-|TRBV7-9
TGTGCCAGCAGCTTAATGGCTGGCAATGAAAAACTGTTTTTT
CASSLMAGNEKLFF
>TRBJ1-1|-|-|TRBV6-5
TGTGCCAGCAGTTACCAATCAGGAGGGGCTGAAGCTTTCTTT
CASSYQSGGAEAFF
>TRBJ2-2|TRBD2|-|TRBV28
TGTGCCAGCAGTCGGACTAGCCAGGCCACCGGGGAGCTGTTTTTT
CASSRTSQATGELFF
>TRBJ1-2|-|-|TRBV16
TGTGCCAGCAGCCCCCGGACAGATAACTATGGCTACACCTTC
CASSPRTDNYGYTF
>TRBJ2-1|-|-|TRBV5-1
TGCGCCAGCAGCTTGAGGACCGGGCCAAATGAGCAGTTCTTC
CASSLRTGPNEQFF
>TRBJ2-1|TRBD2|-|TRBV7-7
TGTGCCAGCAGCGCGCGGACTAGCGGGGGGGGCAATGAGCAGTTCTTC
CASSARTSGGGNEQFF
>TRBJ1-1|-|-|TRBV5-4
TGTGCCAGCAGCAAGGGGAAAAACACTGAAGCTTTCTTT
CASSKGKNTEAFF
>TRBJ1-1|TRBD1|-|TRBV10-3
TGTGCCATCCAGGGACAGGGGGCCACTGAAGCTTTCTTT
CAIQGQGATEAFF
>TRBJ2-1|TRBD2|-|TRBV7-3
TGTGCCAGCAGCCGAGCGGGGGGAGACAATGAGCAGTTCTTC
CASSRAGGDNEQFF
>TRBJ2-6|TRBD2|-|TRBV4-2
TGTGCCAGCAGTGGCGGGAGCCACATTTCTGGGGCCAACGTCCTGACTTTC
CASSGGSHISGANVLTF
>TRBJ1-1|-|-|TRBV7-2
TGTGCCAGCAGCTTAGGTCTGGGGACGACACCGTCCACTGAAGCTTTCTTT
CASSLGLGTTPSTEAFF
>TRBJ1-1|TRBD1|-|TRBV19
TGTGCCAGTAGATCCGGACAGGGGGAAACTGAAGCTTTCTTT
CASRSGQGETEAFF
>TRBJ1-5|TRBD1|-|TRBV6-1
TGTGCCAGCAGTTGGGGACAGGGGGAGAATCAGCCCCAGCATTTT
CASSWGQGENQPQHF
>TRBJ2-3|-|-|TRBV5-1
TGCGCCAGCATGGGAGGCAGGGGAGGCGCAGATACGCAGTATTTT
CASMGGRGGADTQYF
>TRBJ2-7|TRBD1|-|TRBV10-3
TGTGCCATCACCGCCAGGGGGTTCGACGAGCAGTACTTC
CAITARGFDEQYF
>TRBJ1-1|TRBD1|-|TRBV7-9
TGTGCCAGCAGCGCCCAGGACAGGAGGACTGAAGCTTTCTTT
CASSAQDRRTEAFF
>TRBJ1-5|TRBD1|-|TRBV4-1
TGCGCCAGCAGCCAAGAAGGAGGACAGGTTAGTCAGCCCCAGCATTTT
CASSQEGGQVSQPQHF
>TRBJ2-7|-|-|TRBV5-1
TGCGCCAGCAGCTTGGGTAGCGGAGAGCAGTACTTC
CASSLGSGEQYF
>TRBJ2-2|TRBD2|-|TRBV29-1
TGCAGCGTTGAAGCTGGGGGAGGGCGCGGCACCGGGGAGCTGTTTTTT
CSVEAGGGRGTGELFF
>TRBJ1-3|-|-|TRBV5-1
TGCGCCAGCAGCACACAGGGCACCTCTGGAAACACCATATATTTT
CASSTQGTSGNTIYF
>TRBJ2-7|TRBD1|few|TRBV29-1
TGCAGCGTTGTTTGGGACAGGGGGACCTACGAGCAGTACTTC
CSVVWDRGTYEQYF
>TRBJ2-7|TRBD1|-|TRBV27
TGTGCCAGCGGGACAGAGGGACAGCTCTCCTACGAGCAGTACTTC
CASGTEGQLSYEQYF
>TRBJ1-2|TRBD1|-|TRBV6-1
TGTGCCAGCAGGAGGGGACAGGGGATTGCTGGCTACACCTTC
CASRRGQGIAGYTF